The rows below give T cell receptor beta chains drawn from one sample of a study of T-cell reconstitution after alpha-beta-depleted transplantation in children. Using its own MiXCR run on the PCR reads, TCRdb lists one record per CDR3 protein. The sample carries hundreds of thousands of distinct CDR3 sequences, 15% to 20% recorded once. Sequenced material: PBMCs, mostly from graft donor cells, taken 360 days after TCRalphabeta/CD19-depleted stem cell transplant. Receptor source: a boy in the first two years of life who had a stem cell transplant for Wiskott-Aldrich syndrome, so the T cells may come from the graft donor. CDR3s include the opening cysteine and the closing phenylalanine or tryptophan. The order of the fields is D gene, J gene, clone size, V gene, CDR3 protein, CDR3 DNA. D genes are given only for firm matches. Rows give clone size only sometimes, using once, few, many, or a class for an expanded clone.

D: NA
J: TRBJ2-2
size: few
V: TRBV20-1
CDR3: CSARWLGELFF
DNA: TGCAGTGCTAGATGGTTGGGGGAGCTGTTTTTT

D: NA
J: TRBJ2-7
size: few
V: TRBV12-3/TRBV12-4
CDR3: CASSLGGGDLPYEQYF
DNA: TGTGCCAGCAGTTTGGGGGGCGGGGATTTACCCTACGAGCAGTACTTC

D: NA
J: TRBJ1-4
size: few
V: TRBV29-1
CDR3: CSVREKLFF
DNA: TGCAGCGTACGGGAAAAACTGTTTTTT

D: TRBD2
J: TRBJ2-1
size: few
V: TRBV12-3/TRBV12-4
CDR3: CASSITSAYYNEQFF
DNA: TGTGCCAGCAGTATAACTAGCGCCTACTACAATGAGCAGTTCTTC

D: TRBD2
J: TRBJ2-7
size: NA
V: TRBV6-2/TRBV6-3
CDR3: CASSYARSSGGYYEQYF
DNA: TGTGCCAGCAGTTACGCCCGGAGTAGCGGGGGGTACTACGAGCAGTACTTC

D: NA
J: TRBJ2-5
size: few
V: TRBV29-1
CDR3: CSVAGGLAMETQYF
DNA: TGCAGCGTTGCTGGGGGATTGGCAATGGAGACCCAGTACTTC

D: TRBD1
J: TRBJ2-7
size: few
V: TRBV6-2/TRBV6-3
CDR3: CASSTTGASYEQYF
DNA: TGTGCCAGCAGTACCACAGGGGCTTCCTACGAGCAGTACTTC

D: NA
J: TRBJ2-7
size: few
V: TRBV27
CDR3: CASSLYTGPTYEQYF
DNA: TGTGCCAGCAGTTTATATACAGGGCCTACGTACGAGCAGTACTTC

D: NA
J: TRBJ2-7
size: NA
V: TRBV6-2/TRBV6-3
CDR3: CASSYSRTADYEQYF
DNA: TGTGCCAGCAGTTACTCGCGGACGGCCGACTACGAGCAGTACTTC

D: TRBD1
J: TRBJ1-6
size: few
V: TRBV6-5
CDR3: CASSYSTRQGDSPLHF
DNA: TGTGCCAGCAGTTACTCGACGAGGCAGGGGGATTCACCCCTCCACTTT

D: NA
J: TRBJ2-1
size: NA
V: TRBV11-2
CDR3: CASSLVMIYNEQFF
DNA: TGTGCCAGCAGCTTAGTGATGATATACAATGAGCAGTTCTTC

D: TRBD2
J: TRBJ2-1
size: few
V: TRBV4-3
CDR3: CASSQGTSGLNEQFF
DNA: TGCGCCAGCAGCCAAGGGACTAGCGGACTCAATGAGCAGTTCTTC

D: NA
J: TRBJ1-2
size: NA
V: TRBV11-2
CDR3: CASSLEWDGREGSDGYTF
DNA: TGTGCCAGCAGCTTAGAGTGGGATGGCAGGGAAGGTTCTGATGGCTATACCTTC

D: NA
J: TRBJ1-5
size: NA
V: TRBV15
CDR3: CATSRVKGTVTNQPQHF
DNA: TGTGCCACCAGCAGAGTAAAAGGCACCGTAACCAATCAGCCCCAGCATTTT

D: NA
J: TRBJ1-3
size: few
V: TRBV5-1
CDR3: CASSLGQFFSGNTIYF
DNA: TGCGCCAGCAGCTTAGGACAGTTTTTCTCTGGAAACACCATATATTTT

D: TRBD2
J: TRBJ2-3
size: NA
V: TRBV7-9
CDR3: CASSSGGTKLDTQYF
DNA: TGTGCCAGCAGCTCAGGCGGGACTAAACTAGATACGCAGTATTTT

D: NA
J: TRBJ2-3
size: NA
V: TRBV5-1
CDR3: CASFSVRTDTQYF
DNA: TGCGCCAGCTTTTCAGTCCGCACAGATACGCAGTATTTT

D: NA
J: TRBJ2-7
size: NA
V: TRBV21-1
CDR3: CASSKGRTGNEQYF
DNA: TGTGCCAGCAGCAAAGGACGAACAGGAAACGAGCAGTACTTC

D: TRBD2
J: TRBJ2-4
size: NA
V: TRBV20-1
CDR3: CSASGRASKNIQYF
DNA: TGCAGTGCTAGCGGGAGGGCCTCCAAAAACATTCAGTACTTC

D: TRBD2
J: TRBJ2-1
size: NA
V: TRBV9
CDR3: CASSGNSGRANYNEQFF
DNA: TGTGCCAGCAGCGGGAATAGCGGGAGGGCGAACTACAATGAGCAGTTCTTC

D: NA
J: TRBJ2-1
size: NA
V: TRBV20-1
CDR3: CCATPLGRSPSYNEQFF
DNA: TGCTGTGCAACTCCTCTAGGACGTAGCCCTTCCTACAATGAGCAGTTCTTC

D: NA
J: TRBJ2-7
size: few
V: TRBV20-1
CDR3: CSARPGTTYEQYF
DNA: TGCAGTGCTAGACCTGGGACGACCTACGAGCAGTACTTC

D: TRBD2
J: TRBJ2-5
size: few
V: TRBV20-1
CDR3: CSARDYGRGGLYQETQYF
DNA: TGCAGTGCTAGAGATTACGGGCGGGGGGGCTTATACCAAGAGACCCAGTACTTC

D: TRBD2
J: TRBJ2-3
size: NA
V: TRBV7-8
CDR3: CASSLVGTRHTDTQYF
DNA: TGTGCCAGCAGCTTAGTCGGGACTAGACACACAGATACGCAGTATTTT

D: TRBD1
J: TRBJ2-2
size: NA
V: TRBV2
CDR3: CASSFTDRANTGELFF
DNA: TGTGCCAGCAGTTTTACGGACAGGGCGAACACCGGGGAGCTGTTTTTT

D: NA
J: TRBJ2-1
size: many
V: TRBV5-1
CDR3: CASRVGYNEQFF
DNA: TGCGCCAGCAGGGTGGGCTACAATGAGCAGTTCTTC

D: NA
J: TRBJ1-6
size: few
V: TRBV5-1
CDR3: CASSLVGQRNSPLHF
DNA: TGCGCCAGCAGCTTGGTAGGACAGAGGAATTCACCCCTCCACTTT

D: NA
J: TRBJ2-1
size: few
V: TRBV27
CDR3: CASSFLFRHNEQFF
DNA: TGTGCCAGCAGTTTTCTTTTCAGGCATAATGAGCAGTTCTTC

D: NA
J: TRBJ2-1
size: NA
V: TRBV7-9
CDR3: CASSQEGHYNEQFF
DNA: TGTGCCAGCAGCCAGGAGGGACACTACAATGAGCAGTTCTTC

D: TRBD2
J: TRBJ2-7
size: few
V: TRBV2
CDR3: CASSERLAGANEQYF
DNA: TGTGCCAGCAGTGAACGGCTAGCGGGAGCTAACGAGCAGTACTTC

D: NA
J: TRBJ2-5
size: NA
V: TRBV10-3
CDR3: CAISPASPGTQYF
DNA: TGTGCCATCAGCCCCGCTTCTCCCGGGACCCAGTACTTC